A selection of T cell receptor beta chains follows, all from one sample in a study of cytomegalovirus exposure and HLA in healthy donors. The protocol was immunoSEQ multiplex PCR, while the TCRdb copy is restricted to in-frame clones and leaves out a portion. The sample holds under 150,000 clones, roughly four fifths seen once. The sample taken for sequencing was PBMCs. The receptors stem from a female donor in good health and CMV-seropositive. Both conserved end residues are part of each CDR3. The order of the fields is J gene, V gene, CDR3 protein.

>TRBJ2-1|TRBV19
CASSRTVAGPYNEQFF
>TRBJ2-1|TRBV30
CAWTSGFAYNEQFF
>TRBJ2-2|TRBV15
CATSRLAGGLPTGELFF
>TRBJ2-7|TRBV19
CASRSWANPYEQYF
>TRBJ2-2|TRBV5-1
CASSLEAGGPSTGELFF
>TRBJ2-1|TRBV9
CASSVQLAGTDNEQFF
>TRBJ2-7|TRBV30
CAWSPTGGRSYEQYF
>TRBJ1-1|TRBV25-1
CASSGTGGGSTEAFF
>TRBJ2-3|TRBV7-3
CASSLGTLTDTQYF
>TRBJ2-5|TRBV19
CASISPGQGETQYF
>TRBJ1-1|TRBV6-6
CASRVGGAEAFF
>TRBJ2-3|TRBV2
CASSARSTDTQYF
>TRBJ1-2|TRBV6-6
CASSLDRAGGYTF
>TRBJ2-3|TRBV5-1
CASSLTGVSTDTQYF
>TRBJ2-7|TRBV27
CASSKIETGTGDEQYF
>TRBJ1-4|TRBV5-1
CASSLGQNEKLFF
>TRBJ1-1|TRBV7-9
CASSSSAVIEAFF
>TRBJ1-5|TRBV6-1
CASSEGQGLQPQHF
>TRBJ2-5|TRBV4-1
CASSPRSVGGAVETQYF
>TRBJ1-4|TRBV2
CATVTGTGNEKLFF
>TRBJ2-1|TRBV7-9
CSSSWEGSEQFF
>TRBJ1-2|TRBV18
CASSLTQGEGYTF
>TRBJ1-1|TRBV19
CASSLRSYSEAFF
>TRBJ2-4|TRBV5-6
CASSLGGGSRKNIQYF
>TRBJ2-7|TRBV9
CASSPGLADSYEQYF
>TRBJ2-7|TRBV6-6
CASRLTSGNHEQYF
>TRBJ2-1|TRBV28
CASSFGAGGPYNEQFF
>TRBJ1-1|TRBV5-1
CASSLGFRDVTEAFF
>TRBJ2-3|TRBV6-5
CASTTGGDTQYF
>TRBJ2-3|TRBV27
CASSLSVAGTDTQYF
>TRBJ1-6|TRBV10-1
CASGGAVSSYNSPLHF
>TRBJ2-7|TRBV6-5
CASSSEKQGNSYEQYF
>TRBJ2-1|TRBV25-1
CASSGQGVIATGYNEQFF
>TRBJ2-7|TRBV18
CASSPDSFAPQYF
>TRBJ1-1|TRBV5-6
CASSLDGSGQAFF
>TRBJ2-5|TRBV11-2
CASSLTRQSGETQYF
>TRBJ1-2|TRBV9
CASSVNQDFAF
>TRBJ2-3|TRBV5-6
CASSSDPGTPTDTQYF
>TRBJ1-1|TRBV5-1
CASSLARQNTEAFF
>TRBJ1-1|TRBV18
CASSRDRGRDTEAFF
>TRBJ1-5|TRBV4-1
CASSQVPGNSNQPQHF
>TRBJ1-1|TRBV30
CAWSPGMGHNEAFF